Shown below are 13 T cell receptor beta chains from a single sample sequenced in a study of blood T cell repertoires in COVID-19. Produced via immunoSEQ multiplex PCR; TCRdb's table is partial and in-frame only. The data contain hundreds of thousands of clones, 85% to 90% of them singletons. Sequenced: PBMCs or T cells enriched from blood (not recorded which). The source is a man aged 25 to 40 who had recovered from COVID-19.

The chain is built from TRBV30 and TRBJ2-2, with unresolved D. This CDR3 region has 14 residues. The V end was cut by 6 bases, the J end by 1 base, with 12 bases between. Germline CDR1 reads GTSNPN; CDR2 reads SVGIG (reference sequence). The CDR3: CACPHRENTGELFF. The CDR3 bases are TGTGCCTGCCCACACAGAGAGAACACCGGGGAGCTGTTTTTT.

This sequence joins TRBV11-2 and TRBJ2-1, with D possibly TRBD2 on 6 matching bases. Trimming took off 4 bases at V and 7 bases at J, with 17 bases between the two ends. Germline values: CDR1 SGHAT, CDR2 FQNNGV. The CDR3 runs 15 residues. The CDR3 nucleotides are TGTGCCAGCAGCTACCCCGCGGCCCGGGGGAATGAGCAGTTCTTC. Encoded protein: CASSYPAARGNEQFF.

V usage is TRBV25-1 and J usage is TRBJ2-7, with D perhaps TRBD1 (5 bases). CDR3 length: 13 residues. V lost 2 bases, J lost 2 bases, and 7 bases lay in between. In germline, CDR1 is MGHDK, CDR2 SYGVNS. The CDR3 here is CASSEGATYEQYF. The CDR3 DNA sequence: TGTGCCAGCAGTGAAGGGGCTACCTACGAGCAGTACTTC.

The chain carries TRBV7-2 and TRBJ2-1; D is unresolved. The length of the CDR3 is 16 residues. Germline V CDR1 and CDR2: SGHTA, FQGNSA. V was trimmed by 1 base and J by 2 bases, leaving 12 bases between them. The CDR3 DNA follows: TGTGCCAGCAGCTTAGTGGGCAGCCTAACCTACAATGAGCAGTTCTTC. Translation: CASSLVGSLTYNEQFF.

Here the CDR3 DNA reads TGTGCCAGCACCCCGCGACCGGGACAGGTGAACACTGAAGCTTTCTTT. Encoded protein: CASTPRPGQVNTEAFF. The rearrangement links TRBV6-4 to TRBJ1-1, with 8 bases identical to TRBD1. CDR3 length: 16 residues. Germline-derived CDR1 and CDR2 are MRHNA and SNTAGT. V was clipped by 7 bases and J by 0 bases; unmatched bases: 10.

The gene calls are TRBV19 and TRBJ2-7; possibly TRBD2 for D (6 bases). The V end lost 6 bases, the J end lost 4 bases, and 13 bases lay between the germline ends. CDR3 length: 13 residues. Germline V gene lookup returns CDR1 LNHDA and CDR2 SQIVND (reference sequence). The CDR3 protein is CASSPGLIYEQYF. The CDR3 nucleotides read TGTGCCAGTAGCCCGGGACTTATATACGAGCAGTACTTC.

The chain recombines TRBV10-3 with TRBJ1-1, with D unresolved. Between the trimmed V and J ends, which lost 3 bases and 3 bases, there was a span of 8 bases. CDR3 length: 13 amino acids. The V gene's germline CDR1 is ENHRY and CDR2 SYGVKD. The CDR3 region has the DNA TGTGCCATCAGTGACGCGGGCCACACTGAAGCTTTCTTT. It codes for CAISDAGHTEAFF.

V gene TRBV9 combines with J gene TRBJ2-1; TRBD2 aligns across 13 bases. The V and J ends lost 4 bases and 10 bases, in that order; junction bases with no gene match: 14. This CDR3 region has 17 residues. Germline V CDR1 and CDR2: SGDLS, YYNGEE. CDR3 DNA: TGTGCCAGCAGCCCCCGCGTTGGACTAGCGGGAGTGGGGGAGCAGTTCTTC. Residues: CASSPRVGLAGVGEQFF.

This chain connects TRBV5-1 to TRBJ2-3, with D perhaps TRBD1 (5 bases). The CDR3 has 16 amino acids. Germline V CDR1 and CDR2: SGHRS, YFSETQ. V dropped 7 bases and J dropped 1 base, with 19 bases sitting between them. DNA of the CDR3: TGCGCCAGCCGACAGACTCTAGGATCAGGCACAGATACGCAGTATTTT. This gives the protein CASRQTLGSGTDTQYF.

The J gene is TRBJ1-2, the V gene TRBV30; D might be TRBD1 (6 bases). The V end was cut by 0 bases, the J end by 8 bases, with 13 bases between. The CDR3 is 13 residues long. Germline loops: CDR1 GTSNPN, CDR2 SVGIG (reference sequence). This CDR3 reads CAWSVLNRAGYTF. DNA for the CDR3: TGTGCCTGGAGTGTCCTTAACAGGGCGGGCTACACCTTC.

This rearrangement joins TRBV2 to TRBJ1-1, with a possible D match to TRBD1 (6 bases). Between the trimmed V and J ends, which lost 6 bases and 4 bases, there was a span of 12 bases. The CDR3 loop spans 13 amino acids. Germline CDR1 reads SNHLY; CDR2 reads FYNNEI. The CDR3 DNA is TGTGCCAGCAGCGGACAGTATCGCACTGAAGCTTTCTTT. As protein: CASSGQYRTEAFF.

This chain joins TRBV5-1 and TRBJ1-1; D is undetermined. CDR1 and CDR2 from the germline V gene are SGHRS and YFSETQ. The CDR3 contains 12 residues. Trimming stripped 5 bases from V and 1 base from J, with 6 bases between. CDR3 protein: CASRTSNTEAFF. The CDR3, as DNA: TGCGCCAGCAGAACATCGAACACTGAAGCTTTCTTT.

The chain links TRBV19 to TRBJ2-7; TRBD2 is a possible D gene (6 bases). V lost 3 bases and J 0 bases, leaving 9 bases between the germline ends. Germline CDR1 and CDR2: LNHDA and SQIVND (reference sequence). This CDR3 contains 14 residues. CDR3 nucleotide sequence: TGTGCCAGTAGTATGGAGGGACCCTCCTACGAGCAGTACTTC. It yields the protein CASSMEGPSYEQYF.